Listed here are 16 T cell receptor beta chains from one sample, sequenced in a study of T cell changes during pregnancy in multiple sclerosis. The protocol was immunoSEQ multiplex PCR, while the TCRdb copy is restricted to in-frame clones and leaves out a portion. Among approximately 68,000 clones, about nine tenths were seen once, and the ten largest hold approximately 0.71%. This material consisted of peripheral blood, taken in the third trimester of pregnancy. These receptors all come from a female donor in good health, enrolled as a control in a pregnancy study.

This chain uses TRBV2 with TRBJ1-2; maybe TRBD1 (5 bases). V lost 2 bases to trimming and J lost 6 bases, with 13 bases between them. The CDR3 runs 14 residues. The V gene's germline CDR1 is SNHLY and CDR2 FYNNEI. DNA of the CDR3: TGTGCCAGCAGTGAAAGGACACAAAACGATGGCTACACCTTC. Amino acid sequence: CASSERTQNDGYTF.

V and J are TRBV5-5 and TRBJ2-7; 8 bases fit TRBD1. Looked up from germline, CDR1 is SGHKS and CDR2 is YYEKEE (reference sequence). V lost 4 bases to trimming and J lost 1 base; unmatched junction nucleotides: 7. The CDR3 extends over 15 amino acids. This CDR3 reads CASSDTGGKSYEQYF. In nucleotides, the CDR3 is TGTGCCAGCAGCGATACAGGGGGAAAATCCTACGAGCAGTACTTC.

The chain has TRBV7-6 and TRBJ2-1; the match to TRBD2 covers 11 bases. Germline V lookup: CDR1 SGHVS, CDR2 FNYEAQ. The CDR3 spans 17 residues. Trimming removed 2 bases from V and 9 bases from J; junction bases left unmatched: 12. The CDR3 sequence is CASSLLPASGGKAEQFF. The CDR3 DNA reads as TGTGCCAGCAGCTTACTCCCGGCTAGCGGGGGGAAGGCTGAGCAGTTCTTC.

The genes are TRBV19 and TRBJ1-1; possibly TRBD1 for D (6 bases). V lost 3 bases, J lost 1 base, and 12 bases lay in between. CDR1 is LNHDA, CDR2 SQIVND, per germline (reference sequence). This CDR3 region has 15 residues. The CDR3, as DNA: TGTGCCAGTAGTATGCCGCAGGGGTCGAACACTGAAGCTTTCTTT. Translating gives CASSMPQGSNTEAFF.

V gene TRBV9 combines with J gene TRBJ2-1; 10 nucleotides align to TRBD1. Germline CDR1 is SGDLS and CDR2 is YYNGEE. The CDR3 is 15 amino acids. J gave up 4 bases and V 3 bases, and 4 bases lay outside the gene matches. CDR3 sequence (DNA): TGTGCCAGCAGCGACCGGGACAGGGGATACAATGAGCAGTTCTTC. This sequence encodes CASSDRDRGYNEQFF.

DNA of the CDR3: TGTGCCAGCAGCTTAGGGACTGCGAACAATCAGCCCCAGCATTTT. Amino acids: CASSLGTANNQPQHF. This sequence joins TRBV7-2 and TRBJ1-5; D gene unclear. The germline V gene encodes CDR1 SGHTA and CDR2 FQGNSA. This CDR3 contains 15 residues. V was clipped by 1 base and J by 3 bases, with 10 bases between them.

This clone was detected once. The chain employs TRBV19 and TRBJ2-5; a weak D match, TRBD1 (6 bases). CDR1 and CDR2 from the germline V gene are LNHDA and SQIVND (reference sequence). The germline V and J ends were trimmed by 3 bases and 2 bases, with 7 bases remaining between them. The CDR3 is 13 amino acids. CDR3 in amino acids: CASSIDRQETQYF. CDR3 in DNA: TGTGCCAGTAGTATCGACAGGCAAGAGACCCAGTACTTC.

The chain is built from TRBV28 and TRBJ1-4, with a tentative D call TRBD1 (6 bases). CDR1 is MDHEN, CDR2 SYDVKM, per germline. The CDR3 spans 15 residues. V shed 6 bases and J shed 8 bases, with 19 bases lying between them. CDR3 region: CASSNYRAEGEKLFF. In nucleotides, the CDR3 is TGTGCCAGCAGCAACTACAGGGCCGAGGGCGAAAAACTGTTTTTT. Variable domain in full (rest from reference TRBV28 and TRBJ1-4): DVKVTQSSRYLVKRTGEKVFLECVQDMDHENMFWYRQDPGLGLRLIYFSYDVKMKEKGDIPEGYSVSREKKERFSLILESASTNQTSMYLCASSNYRAEGEKLFFGSGTQLSVL.

The chain employs TRBV27 and TRBJ1-1; D may be TRBD1 (5 bases). The CDR3 length is 13 residues. The germline CDR1 and CDR2 sequences are MNHEY and SMNVEV (reference sequence). Trimming shortened V by 4 bases and J by 5 bases, and 11 bases separated the two germline ends. The CDR3 spells CASSYRGGTEAFF. The CDR3 DNA follows: TGTGCCAGCAGTTATAGGGGAGGTACTGAAGCTTTCTTT.

The V and J genes are TRBV7-2 and TRBJ1-1, with D perhaps matching TRBD1 (5 bases). V was trimmed by 0 bases and J by 8 bases, leaving 13 bases between them. The CDR3 spans 14 residues. Germline V CDR1 and CDR2: SGHTA, FQGNSA. CDR3 coding DNA: TGTGCCAGCAGCTTAGCGATCCAGGGTGCCGAAGCTTTCTTT. This encodes CASSLAIQGAEAFF.

The chain recombines TRBV2 with TRBJ1-5, with 7 bases fitting TRBD1. CDR1 is SNHLY, CDR2 FYNNEI, per germline. The CDR3 is 14 amino acids. Losses at the gene ends were 5 bases for V and 2 bases for J; bases not matched to a gene: 3. For the CDR3, the DNA is TGTGCCAGCAGTAGACAGGGCGGCAATCAGCCCCAGCATTTT. Translated: CASSRQGGNQPQHF.

The genes are TRBV6-1 and TRBJ2-3, with a tentative D call TRBD1 (6 bases). V lost 6 bases, J lost 0 bases, and 13 bases lay in between. CDR1 and CDR2 (germline): MNHNS, SASEGT. The CDR3 runs 15 residues. The CDR3 bases are TGTGCCAGCAGAAACGACAGGACTAGCACAGATACGCAGTATTTT. Translation: CASRNDRTSTDTQYF.

V and J are TRBV9 and TRBJ2-3; no firm D call. V was pared by 2 bases and J by 6 bases, with 13 bases between. Germline CDR1 SGDLS, CDR2 YYNGEE. The CDR3 sequence is 14 residues long. CDR3 sequence (DNA): TGTGCCAGCAGCGTGGCCCTCCTTTTCGATACGCAGTATTTT. This encodes CASSVALLFDTQYF.

The V gene is TRBV11-2, the J gene TRBJ2-5; TRBD1 aligns across 8 bases. V shed 5 bases and J 4 bases; nucleotides not matched to a gene: 6. Germline V gene lookup returns CDR1 SGHAT and CDR2 FQNNGV. The CDR3 is 14 amino acids. Written as DNA, the CDR3 is TGTGCCAGCAGCCCAGACAGGGGTTCAGAGACCCAGTACTTC. This encodes CASSPDRGSETQYF.

This chain uses TRBV10-3 with TRBJ2-5; no clear D. The CDR3 totals 13 residues. Germline CDR1 reads ENHRY; CDR2 reads SYGVKD. V lost 3 bases and J lost 0, with 5 bases in between. The CDR3 loop is CAISDANQETQYF. The CDR3 DNA reads as TGTGCCATCAGTGACGCTAACCAAGAGACCCAGTACTTC.

The chain joins TRBV21-1 to TRBJ2-7; the tabulated D call, TRBD2, remains unverified against the DNA. TRBV21-1 corresponds to a pseudogene. There are 18 residues in the CDR3. In nucleotides, the CDR3 is TGTGCCAGCAGCACAACGGTCGGCCTCGCGGGTAACGCCTACGAGCAGTACTTC. This translates into CASSTTVGLAGNAYEQYF.